The 25 T cell receptor beta chains reported below all come from one sample, sequenced in a study of neurological immune-mediated disorders. MiXCR, run by TCRdb on the 5' RACE reads, gives a single entry per CDR3 protein. The table records tens of thousands of distinct CDR3 sequences, under 4.5% of them present only once. The sequenced sample consisted of PBMCs. These receptors all come from a woman between 45 and 60 years old with multiple sclerosis.

This clonotype was seen at least ten times. The chain couples TRBV5-1 to TRBJ1-2; 7 bases are shared with TRBD1. The CDR3 covers 13 residues. The V segment lost 8 bases and the J segment 0 bases; nucleotides outside the gene matches: 4. Germline loops: CDR1 SGHRS, CDR2 YFSETQ. The CDR3 is CASGTVTNYGYTF. Here the CDR3 DNA reads TGCGCCAGTGGGACAGTGACTAACTATGGCTACACCTTC.

This clonotype was counted ten times or more. The chain recombines TRBV15 with TRBJ2-7; 10 positions match TRBD2. Trimming cost V 0 bases and J 2 bases; bases outside gene matches: 4. CDR1 and CDR2 (germline): LNHNV, YYDKDF (reference sequence). The CDR3 has 16 amino acids. This CDR3 reads CATSRDRLAGAYEQYF. As DNA, the CDR3 is TGTGCCACCAGCAGAGATCGGCTAGCGGGGGCCTACGAGCAGTACTTC.

This clonotype was seen ten or more times. The chain uses TRBV6-5 and TRBJ2-4, with D perhaps assigned TRBD1 or TRBD2 (6 bases each). Germline CDR1 is MNHEY and CDR2 is SVGAGI. The CDR3 runs to 13 residues. V gave up 11 bases and J gave up 6 bases, with 17 bases separating them. CDR3 sequence (DNA): TGTGCCGTCCAAGGGGGGACTTCAAACATTCAGTACTTC. This sequence encodes CAVQGGTSNIQYF.

The sample holds many counts of this clonotype. V gene TRBV4-1 combines with J gene TRBJ2-2; 7 bases are shared with TRBD2. Germline-derived CDR1 and CDR2 are MGHRA and YSYEKL. The CDR3 is made up of 16 amino acids. V dropped 1 base and J dropped 0; count of bases not matched to a gene: 2. In DNA form, the CDR3 reads TGCGCCAGCAGCCAAGTACTAGCGTCGAACACCGGGGAGCTGTTTTTT. Protein sequence: CASSQVLASNTGELFF.

Worth noting for this clonotype: The junction differs from germline at one of its ends, possibly a read error. The chain is built from TRBV7-9 and TRBJ1-5; 7 nucleotides match TRBD1. This CDR3 is 16 amino acids long. Germline CDR1 is SEHNR and CDR2 is FQNEAQ (reference sequence). CDR3 loop: CASSLARQGRMETQNF. The CDR3 DNA sequence: TGTGCCAGCAGCTTAGCGCGACAGGGTAGGATGGAGACCCAGAATTTT.

This clonotype was counted at least ten times. The chain employs TRBV10-3 and TRBJ1-2, with D perhaps TRBD1 (6 bases). Between the trimmed V and J ends, which lost 6 bases and 1 base, there was a span of 6 bases. Germline V gives CDR1 ENHRY, CDR2 SYGVKD. CDR3 length equals 12 residues. The CDR3 DNA is TGTGCCATCAGCAGGGGTAACTATGGCTACACCTTC. Amino acids: CAISRGNYGYTF.

This clonotype has at least ten counts. This chain links TRBV28 with TRBJ2-5; no reliable D call. This CDR3 has 15 residues. The V gene's germline CDR1 is MDHEN and CDR2 SYDVKM. The V and J ends lost 5 bases and 5 bases respectively, with 18 bases between them. CDR3 coding DNA: TGTGCCAGCAGTCCCCCCGGGCTAGTGGGGGAGACCCAGTACTTC. Residues: CASSPPGLVGETQYF.

The sample holds many counts of this clonotype. In DNA, the CDR3 is TGCGCCAGCAGCTTGTCACAGGGACAGGGACTAAGTGGGGCCAACGTCCTGACTTTC. Protein sequence: CASSLSQGQGLSGANVLTF. The rearrangement links TRBV5-1 to TRBJ2-6; 9 bases line up with TRBD1. The J segment lost 3 bases and the V segment lost 1 base, leaving 11 bases of the junction unmatched. The CDR3 has 19 residues. The germline gives CDR1 SGHRS, CDR2 YFSETQ.

This clonotype was seen ten or more times. The chain couples TRBV7-6 to TRBJ1-1; D may be TRBD1 (5 bases). The germline V gene has CDR1 SGHVS and CDR2 FNYEAQ. The germline V and J ends were trimmed by 3 bases and 4 bases, with 6 bases remaining between them. The CDR3 length is 12 residues. DNA for the CDR3: TGTGCCAGCAGCTTGGGGCGCACTGAAGCTTTCTTT. It translates to CASSLGRTEAFF.

In this sample, this clonotype turned up many times. V and J are TRBV28 and TRBJ2-6, with D possibly being TRBD1 or TRBD2 (5 bases each). V lost 9 bases to trimming and J lost 3 bases, with 9 bases between them. CDR1 is MDHEN and CDR2 is SYDVKM in the germline V gene. The CDR3 has 13 residues. CDR3 DNA: TGTGCCAGTCGAGGGGTTGGGGCCAACGTCCTGACTTTC. Translation: CASRGVGANVLTF.

This clonotype came up a few times. A single base separates this from a much larger clone, so it may be a read error. V is TRBV12-3 or TRBV12-4 and J is TRBJ1-2, with D tentatively TRBD1 (5 bases). The length of the CDR3 is 12 residues. Trimming pared 3 bases from V and 8 bases from J, leaving 10 bases between. The CDR3 DNA is TGTGCCAGCAGTTTTAAGGGGAAAGGCTACACCTTC. It translates to CASSFKGKGYTF.

This clonotype showed up many times. CDR3 coding DNA: TGCGCCAGCAGTCGGGACAGGGTTTACGAGCAGTACTTC. This sequence encodes CASSRDRVYEQYF. J is TRBJ2-7 and V is TRBV4-3; 9 nucleotides agree with TRBD1. The germline gives CDR1 LGHNA, CDR2 YSLEER. Trimming cost V 6 bases and J 4 bases; bases outside gene matches: 4. This CDR3 has 13 residues.

This clonotype showed up many times. The rearrangement links TRBV2 to TRBJ2-1; tentative D call: TRBD2 (6 bases). The germline V gene encodes CDR1 SNHLY and CDR2 FYNNEI. The CDR3 loop spans 16 amino acids. V lost 6 bases, J lost 3 bases, and 18 bases lay in between. Here the CDR3 DNA reads TGTGCCAGCAGCCCTTGGCCCAGGGAGGACTACAATGAGCAGTTCTTC. Translation gives CASSPWPREDYNEQFF.

In this sample, this clonotype turned up many times. The V gene is TRBV29-1, the J gene TRBJ2-1; D may be TRBD1 (5 bases). Germline V gene lookup returns CDR1 SQVTM and CDR2 ANQGSEA. The length of the CDR3 is 13 residues. V was cut by 7 bases and J by 9 bases, with 19 bases left in between. CDR3 nucleotide sequence: TGCAGCGCTACCGCGGACATCAGAGGTGAGCAGTTCTTC. Translation gives CSATADIRGEQFF.

This clonotype was found many times. This chain joins TRBV6-2 or TRBV6-3 and TRBJ1-5; D uncertain. The CDR3 contains 15 residues. Trimming shortened V by 2 bases and J by 6 bases, and 14 bases separated the two germline ends. Germline assignment: CDR1 MNHEY and CDR2 SVGEGT. CDR3: CASSYLGPPTQPQHF. The CDR3, as DNA: TGTGCCAGCAGTTACCTTGGGCCCCCTACTCAGCCCCAGCATTTT.

In this sample, this clonotype turned up many times. The V gene is TRBV10-3, the J gene TRBJ2-1; tentative D call: TRBD1 (6 bases). V was shortened by 0 bases and J by 5 bases, with 11 bases between the two germline ends. CDR3 length: 15 amino acids. Germline V gene data show CDR1 as ENHRY and CDR2 as SYGVKD. The CDR3 DNA sequence: TGTGCCATCAGTGAGTCCCGAGGGGGAAACAATGAGCAGTTCTTC. Its protein is CAISESRGGNNEQFF.

In its sample, this clonotype was seen many times. The chain combines TRBV6-5 with TRBJ2-5; 11 bases align to TRBD1. The CDR3 extends over 16 amino acids. Germline trimming cut 2 bases from V and 5 bases from J; bases unmatched to any gene: 7. Germline V lookup: CDR1 MNHEY, CDR2 SVGAGI. In DNA form, the CDR3 reads TGTGCCAGCAGTTACGGGGACAGGGGGAAGCGGGAGACCCAGTACTTC. It specifies CASSYGDRGKRETQYF.

There are a few counts of this clonotype. The junction and the germline gene differ at one end; a read error may be behind it. This chain links TRBV27 with TRBJ1-5; unclear D gene. The CDR3 contains 12 residues. Germline V gives CDR1 MNHEY, CDR2 SMNVEV (reference sequence). The CDR3 region is CASSPNNQHQHF. DNA for the CDR3: TGTGCCAGCAGCCCAAACAATCAGCACCAGCATTTT.

At least ten counts were recorded for this clonotype. This chain uses TRBV18 with TRBJ1-2; 7 nucleotides line up with TRBD1. This CDR3 spans 14 amino acids. Looked up from germline, CDR1 is KGHSH and CDR2 is LQKENI. Trimming at V came to 2 bases and at J to 8 bases, leaving 8 bases not matched to a gene. DNA for the CDR3: TGTGCCAGCTCACCAATGGCACAGGGGCGAGGCTACACCTTC. Amino acids: CASSPMAQGRGYTF.

V is TRBV14 and J is TRBJ1-4, with D possibly being TRBD1 (5 bases). Germline V gives CDR1 SGHDN, CDR2 FVKESK. The CDR3 is 16 residues long. Trimming took 3 bases from V and 7 from J, leaving 18 bases between them. This CDR3 reads CASSQSPNMRGEKLFF. The CDR3 bases are TGTGCCAGCAGCCAGAGCCCCAACATGAGGGGTGAAAAACTGTTTTTT.

This clonotype was seen many times. The genes are TRBV6-1 and TRBJ2-7; 7 bases agree with TRBD1. The CDR3 covers 13 residues. With V trimmed by 2 bases and J by 3 bases, 1 base remained unmatched. The germline V gene has CDR1 MNHNS and CDR2 SASEGT. The CDR3 reads CASSEWTGYEQYF. CDR3 DNA sequence: TGTGCCAGCAGTGAATGGACAGGCTACGAGCAGTACTTC.

This clonotype was detected ten times or more. This chain joins TRBV2 and TRBJ1-5; no firm D call. CDR1 SNHLY and CDR2 FYNNEI come from the germline V gene. The CDR3 consists of 17 residues. Trimming stripped 7 bases from V and 1 base from J, with 20 bases between. CDR3 region: CASTRSAVVGSNQPQHF. The CDR3 nucleotides are TGTGCCAGCACCCGCTCCGCAGTCGTGGGCAGCAATCAGCCCCAGCATTTT.

The sample holds many counts of this clonotype. This chain connects TRBV18 to TRBJ2-5; D remains unclear. Trimming shortened V by 0 bases and J by 0 bases, and 5 bases separated the two germline ends. The V gene's germline CDR1 is KGHSH and CDR2 LQKENI. This CDR3 region has 14 residues. This chain's CDR3 is CASSPPAYQETQYF. As DNA, the CDR3 is TGTGCCAGCTCACCACCGGCTTACCAAGAGACCCAGTACTTC.

Many counts were recorded for this clonotype. The chain employs TRBV20-1 and TRBJ2-1, with 11 nucleotides matching TRBD2. Germline V lookup: CDR1 DFQATT, CDR2 SNEGSKA (reference sequence). V was clipped by 6 bases and J by 2 bases; unmatched bases: 6. This CDR3 contains 15 residues. The CDR3 DNA reads as TGCAGTGCCCCAGGGACTAGCGGAGCCTACAATGAGCAGTTCTTC. It specifies CSAPGTSGAYNEQFF.

This clonotype has ten or more counts. This rearrangement joins TRBV4-3 to TRBJ2-7; 7 bases are a match to TRBD2. In germline, CDR1 is LGHNA, CDR2 YSLEER. The junction had 6 bases not matched to a gene; V was cut back by 0 bases and J by 4 bases. The CDR3 is 15 residues long. CDR3 in DNA: TGCGCCAGCAGCCAAGATTGGGTTAGCGGGTACGAGCAGTACTTC. It is translated as CASSQDWVSGYEQYF.